The clone carrying this T cell receptor beta chain was observed many times. This entry comes from a study of regulatory T cells in long-lasting Graves disease. After removal of 6 bases from V and 0 bases from J, the junction contained 7 bases not matched to a gene. CDR3 length equals 15 residues. CDR1 is MDHEN, CDR2 SYDVKM, per germline. CDR3 regions were amplified by Arm-PCR using iRepertoire HTBI primers to build TCR beta libraries. TCRdb itself ran the multiplex PCR reads through MiXCR, one entry per CDR3 protein. The sample holds a few hundred thousand distinct CDR3 sequences, about a quarter seen once. Time point in this sample: persistent/refractory GD, antithyroid drugs over 5 years with positive TRAb. Isolated PBMC RNA provided the starting material for the TCR library.

The chain links TRBV28 to TRBJ2-5; 7 bases are a match to TRBD2. The TCR was taken from a female donor with Graves disease. Source: peripheral blood mononuclear cells (PBMCs), taken when the disease was refractory, from a patient treated with antithyroid drugs. Here the CDR3 reads CASSSRGDNQETQYF. As DNA, the CDR3 is TGTGCCAGCAGCTCCCGGGGGGATAACCAAGAGACCCAGTACTTC.